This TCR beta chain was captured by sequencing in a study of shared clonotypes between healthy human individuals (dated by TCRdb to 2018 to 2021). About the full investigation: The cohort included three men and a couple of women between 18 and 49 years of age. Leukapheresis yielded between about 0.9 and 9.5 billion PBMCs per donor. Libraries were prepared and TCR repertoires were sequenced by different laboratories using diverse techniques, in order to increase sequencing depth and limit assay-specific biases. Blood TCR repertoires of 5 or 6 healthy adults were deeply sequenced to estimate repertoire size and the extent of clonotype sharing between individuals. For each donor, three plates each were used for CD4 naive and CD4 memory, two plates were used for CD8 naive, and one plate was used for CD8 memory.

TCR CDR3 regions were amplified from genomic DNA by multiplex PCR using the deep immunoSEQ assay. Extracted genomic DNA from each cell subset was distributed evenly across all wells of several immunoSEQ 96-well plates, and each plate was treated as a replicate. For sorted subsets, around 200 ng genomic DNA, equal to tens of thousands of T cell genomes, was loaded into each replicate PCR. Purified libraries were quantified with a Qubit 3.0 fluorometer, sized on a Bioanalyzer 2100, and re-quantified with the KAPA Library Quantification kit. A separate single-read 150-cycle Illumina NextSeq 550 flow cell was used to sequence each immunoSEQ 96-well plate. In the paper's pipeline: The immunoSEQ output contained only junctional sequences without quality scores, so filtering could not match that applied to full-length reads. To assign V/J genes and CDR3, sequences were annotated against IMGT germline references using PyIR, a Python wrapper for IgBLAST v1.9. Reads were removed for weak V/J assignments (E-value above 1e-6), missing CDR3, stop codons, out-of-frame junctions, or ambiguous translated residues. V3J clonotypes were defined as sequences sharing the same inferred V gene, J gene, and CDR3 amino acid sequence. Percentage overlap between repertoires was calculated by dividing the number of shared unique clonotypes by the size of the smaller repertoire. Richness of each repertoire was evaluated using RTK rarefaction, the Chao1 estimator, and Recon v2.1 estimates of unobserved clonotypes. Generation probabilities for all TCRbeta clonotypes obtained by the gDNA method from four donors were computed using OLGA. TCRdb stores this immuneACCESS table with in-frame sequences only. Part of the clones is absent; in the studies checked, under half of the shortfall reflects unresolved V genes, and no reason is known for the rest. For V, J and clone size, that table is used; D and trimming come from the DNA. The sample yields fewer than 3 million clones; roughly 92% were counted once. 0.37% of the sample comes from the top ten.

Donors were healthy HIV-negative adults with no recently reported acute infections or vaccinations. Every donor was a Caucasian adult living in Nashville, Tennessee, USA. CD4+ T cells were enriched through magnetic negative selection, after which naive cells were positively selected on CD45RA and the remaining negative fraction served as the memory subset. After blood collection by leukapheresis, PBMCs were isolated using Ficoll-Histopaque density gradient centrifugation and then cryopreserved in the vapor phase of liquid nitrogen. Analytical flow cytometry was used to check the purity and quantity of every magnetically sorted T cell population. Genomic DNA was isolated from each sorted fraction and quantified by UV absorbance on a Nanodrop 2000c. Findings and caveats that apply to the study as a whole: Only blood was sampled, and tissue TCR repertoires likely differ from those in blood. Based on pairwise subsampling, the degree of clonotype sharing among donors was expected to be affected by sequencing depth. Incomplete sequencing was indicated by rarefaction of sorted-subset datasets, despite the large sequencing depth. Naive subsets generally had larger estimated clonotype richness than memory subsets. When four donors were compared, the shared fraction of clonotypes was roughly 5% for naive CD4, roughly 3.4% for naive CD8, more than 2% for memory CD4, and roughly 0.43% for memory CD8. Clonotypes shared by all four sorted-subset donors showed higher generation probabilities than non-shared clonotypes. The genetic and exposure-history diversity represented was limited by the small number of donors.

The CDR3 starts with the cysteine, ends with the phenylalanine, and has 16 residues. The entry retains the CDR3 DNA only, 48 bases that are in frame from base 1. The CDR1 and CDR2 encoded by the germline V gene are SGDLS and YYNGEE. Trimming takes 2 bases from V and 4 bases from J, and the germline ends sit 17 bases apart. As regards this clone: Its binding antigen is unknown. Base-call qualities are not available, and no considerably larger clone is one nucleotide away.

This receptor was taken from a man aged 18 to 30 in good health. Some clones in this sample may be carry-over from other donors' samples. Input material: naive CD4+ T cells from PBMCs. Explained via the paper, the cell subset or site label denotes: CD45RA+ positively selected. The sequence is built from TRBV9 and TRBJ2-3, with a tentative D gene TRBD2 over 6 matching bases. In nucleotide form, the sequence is TGTGCCAGCAGCGTCCGGGGGACTGGCAATTCAGATACGCAGTATTTT. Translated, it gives CASSVRGTGNSDTQYF.